This is a list of T cell receptor beta chains from one sample in a study of blood T cell repertoires in COVID-19. Here immunoSEQ multiplex PCR was the method, and the copy in TCRdb shows in-frame clones only, minus some. The data contain 350,000 or so clones, approximately 89% of them singletons. Sequencing was carried out using peripheral blood. The receptors derive from a woman aged 60-75 years with COVID-19, enrolled during active disease. Each CDR3 is given with its conserved first and last residue. D genes are given only for firm matches. For some rows the clone size is stated as once, few or many, or as a class when expanded; others skip it.

CDR3aa	CDR3nt	j_gene	abundance	d_gene	v_gene
CASTEGNRPQHF	TGTGCCAGCACAGAAGGCAACAGGCCCCAGCATTTT	TRBJ1-5	NA	NA	TRBV6-5
CASSPLPGQGATNEKLFF	TGCGCCAGCAGCCCTCTCCCGGGACAGGGTGCGACTAATGAAAAACTGTTTTTT	TRBJ1-4	NA	TRBD1	TRBV5-1
CASKIFGGQGASEQYF	TGTGCCAGCAAAATTTTCGGGGGACAGGGGGCAAGTGAGCAGTACTTC	TRBJ2-7	NA	TRBD1	TRBV2
CASSAPSGTVQETQYF	TGTGCCAGCAGTGCACCCTCGGGAACAGTACAAGAGACCCAGTACTTC	TRBJ2-5	NA	NA	TRBV6-1
CASSFVDRARTGELFF	TGTGCCAGCAGCTTTGTCGACAGGGCAAGGACCGGGGAGCTGTTTTTT	TRBJ2-2	NA	TRBD1	TRBV5-6
CASRKDRQYSYEQYF	TGTGCCAGCAGAAAGGACAGGCAGTATTCCTACGAGCAGTACTTC	TRBJ2-7	once	TRBD1	TRBV6-5
CASSYFSGGQSYEQYF	TGTGCCAGCAGTTACTTCTCCGGCGGACAGAGCTACGAGCAGTACTTC	TRBJ2-7	NA	NA	TRBV6-5
CSVDKGPNTEAFF	TGCAGCGTTGATAAGGGGCCGAACACTGAAGCTTTCTTT	TRBJ1-1	NA	NA	TRBV29-1
CASSQGQGVTVGYTF	TGTGCCAGCAGCCAAGGACAGGGGGTAACCGTCGGCTACACCTTC	TRBJ1-2	once	TRBD1	TRBV14
CASSPGGQGFNQAFF	TGTGCCAGCAGCCCGGGGGGACAGGGATTCAATCAAGCTTTCTTT	TRBJ1-1	once	TRBD1	TRBV5-6
CASSRAGVTSSGANVLTF	TGCGCCAGCAGCCGCGCAGGGGTTACTTCATCTGGGGCCAACGTCCTGACTTTC	TRBJ2-6	NA	NA	TRBV5-1
CASAQHREPEVEAFF	TGTGCCAGCGCCCAACACAGGGAACCCGAGGTTGAAGCTTTCTTT	TRBJ1-1	once	NA	TRBV21-1
CASSPDRDGYTF	TGCGCCAGCAGCCCGGACAGAGATGGCTACACCTTC	TRBJ1-2	NA	NA	TRBV5-1
CASSSPAQGTLLKSYTF	TGTGCCAGCAGTTCACCCGCACAGGGTACCCTCTTGAAGAGCTACACCTTC	TRBJ1-2	NA	NA	TRBV6-2/TRBV6-3
CASRRPGQDYGYTF	TGTGCCAGCAGGCGTCCGGGACAAGATTATGGCTACACCTTC	TRBJ1-2	NA	NA	TRBV28
CASSPGTAPSSYEQYF	TGCGCCAGCAGCCCCGGGACAGCCCCGAGCTCCTACGAGCAGTACTTC	TRBJ2-7	few	TRBD1	TRBV5-1
CASSYTDSSYNEQFF	TGTGCCAGCAGTTACACGGACAGCTCCTACAATGAGCAGTTCTTC	TRBJ2-1	NA	NA	TRBV9
CASSPPGAYTDTQYF	TGTGCCAGCTCACCACCGGGGGCGTACACAGATACGCAGTATTTT	TRBJ2-3	NA	NA	TRBV18
CASRPTGQGFVNEQFF	TGTGCCAGCAGACCGACTGGACAGGGATTCGTCAATGAGCAGTTCTTC	TRBJ2-1	NA	TRBD1	TRBV7-8
CASSRTGTGSYNEQFF	TGTGCCAGCTCTCGTACCGGGACAGGGTCCTACAATGAGCAGTTCTTC	TRBJ2-1	NA	TRBD1	TRBV18
CSSRDSAYEQYF	TGCAGCTCTCGGGACTCCGCCTACGAGCAGTACTTC	TRBJ2-7	NA	NA	TRBV29-1
CASRDGTTSNTEAFF	TGTGCCAGTAGAGATGGGACAACCTCAAACACTGAAGCTTTCTTT	TRBJ1-1	NA	NA	TRBV19
CASSSIPGGYTF	TGTGCCAGCAGCTCAATCCCAGGGGGCTACACCTTC	TRBJ1-2	NA	NA	TRBV7-9
CASSIAGLGGNIQYF	TGTGCCAGTAGTATAGCCGGTTTGGGGGGAAACATTCAGTACTTC	TRBJ2-4	NA	NA	TRBV19
CASSPGVGDVEAFF	TGTGCCAGCAGCCCGGGGGTTGGGGACGTTGAAGCTTTCTTT	TRBJ1-1	NA	NA	TRBV9
CASSFRRLSNQPQHF	TGTGCCAGCAGCTTCCGGCGACTTAGCAATCAGCCCCAGCATTTT	TRBJ1-5	once	NA	TRBV5-6
CASSLSSGLRSNSPLHF	TGCGCCAGCAGCTTATCCTCAGGGTTACGGTCTAATTCACCCCTCCACTTT	TRBJ1-6	NA	NA	TRBV5-1
CASSTDRGPQPQHF	TGTGCCAGCAGTACGGACAGGGGGCCCCAGCCCCAGCATTTT	TRBJ1-5	NA	TRBD1	TRBV6-5
CASSEDSIKDYGYTF	TGTGCCAGCAGCGAGGACAGTATTAAGGACTATGGCTACACCTTC	TRBJ1-2	many	NA	TRBV9
CASSARTGKTQPQHF	TGTGCCAGCAGCGCTCGGACAGGGAAGACGCAGCCCCAGCATTTT	TRBJ1-5	NA	TRBD1	TRBV7-2
CASSSEGGLRKEKLFF	TGTGCCAGCAGCTCAGAGGGGGGGCTGAGAAAAGAAAAACTGTTTTTT	TRBJ1-4	few	NA	TRBV7-9
CASSNRGGGSPLHF	TGTGCCAGCAGCAATAGGGGAGGGGGTTCACCCCTCCACTTT	TRBJ1-6	NA	NA	TRBV3-1/TRBV3-2
CASSSTGGMLEQYF	TGTGCCAGCAGCTCGACAGGGGGCATGTTGGAGCAGTACTTC	TRBJ2-7	NA	TRBD1	TRBV9
CASRTTGGAYGYTF	TGTGCCAGCAGAACAACAGGGGGCGCCTATGGCTACACCTTC	TRBJ1-2	NA	TRBD1	TRBV6-5
CASIRRTGTNTGELFF	TGTGCCAGTATCCGACGGACAGGGACGAACACCGGGGAGCTGTTTTTT	TRBJ2-2	NA	TRBD1	TRBV19
CASTTSGGAAYGYTF	TGTGCCAGCACCACCTCAGGGGGCGCTGCCTATGGCTACACCTTC	TRBJ1-2	few	TRBD1	TRBV3-1/TRBV3-2
CASSPWTGGITGELFF	TGTGCCAGCAGCCCATGGACAGGGGGCATTACCGGGGAGCTGTTTTTT	TRBJ2-2	NA	TRBD1	TRBV5-4
CASSTERIAGASNTGELFF	TGTGCCAGCAGCACGGAACGGATAGCGGGCGCCTCGAACACCGGGGAGCTGTTTTTT	TRBJ2-2	NA	TRBD2	TRBV9
CASSYGQRDEQFF	TGTGCCAGCAGTTACGGGCAGAGGGATGAGCAGTTCTTC	TRBJ2-1	NA	NA	TRBV6-5
CASRDRGGPKNTEAFF	TGTGCCAGTAGGGATAGGGGAGGGCCGAAGAACACTGAAGCTTTCTTT	TRBJ1-1	NA	NA	TRBV19
CASSPTGQGHYYGYTF	TGTGCCAGCAGTCCTACGGGACAGGGCCATTATTATGGCTACACCTTC	TRBJ1-2	NA	TRBD1	TRBV27
CASSESGVNSPLHF	TGTGCCAGCAGTGAATCAGGGGTCAATTCACCCCTCCACTTT	TRBJ1-6	NA	NA	TRBV2
CASSQTVGLGGYNEQFF	TGTGCCAGCAGCCAAACCGTGGGTCTCGGCGGCTACAATGAGCAGTTCTTC	TRBJ2-1	NA	NA	TRBV7-8
CASSLRDRIRTEAFF	TGCGCCAGCAGCTTGAGGGACAGGATACGGACTGAAGCTTTCTTT	TRBJ1-1	NA	TRBD1	TRBV5-1